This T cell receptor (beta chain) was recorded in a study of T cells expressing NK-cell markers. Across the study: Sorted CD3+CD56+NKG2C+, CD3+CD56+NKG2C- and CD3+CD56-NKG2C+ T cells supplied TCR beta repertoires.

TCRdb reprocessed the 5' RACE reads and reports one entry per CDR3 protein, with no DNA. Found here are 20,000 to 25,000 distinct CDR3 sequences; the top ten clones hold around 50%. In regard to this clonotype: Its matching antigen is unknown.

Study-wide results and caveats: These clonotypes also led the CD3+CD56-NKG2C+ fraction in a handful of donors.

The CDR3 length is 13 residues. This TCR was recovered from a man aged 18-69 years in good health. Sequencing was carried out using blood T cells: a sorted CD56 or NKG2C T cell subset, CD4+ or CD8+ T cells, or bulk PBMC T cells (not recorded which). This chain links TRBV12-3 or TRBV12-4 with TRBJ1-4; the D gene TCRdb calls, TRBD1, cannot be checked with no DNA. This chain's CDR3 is CASSLGQPEKLFF.